This T cell receptor (beta chain) was sequenced in a study of shared clonotypes between healthy human individuals. Study-wide context: Donors were a couple of women and a few men aged 18 to 49.

Study results and limitations: When naive CD4 clonotypes were compared across a few donors, around 5% were shared.

As for this clone: Its antigen is not known.

Methods used by the authors: Filtering differed since immunoSEQ provided only junctions, with no quality scores. Clones were read by immunoSEQ multiplex PCR, and TCRdb kept only the in-frame ones, dropping some. The V and J calls and clone size come from that table; D and trimming were worked out from the DNA. This sample yields some 380,000 clones, of which 96% are seen a single time; about 0.34% belongs to the top ten. Germline CDR1 is MDHEN and CDR2 is SYDVKM. The CDR3 is 12 amino acids. Trimming stripped 6 bases from V and 2 bases from J, with 8 bases between. The chain joins TRBV28 to TRBJ2-7; D not resolved. The source material was memory CD8+ T cells sorted from blood. Documented subset: CD45RO+ cells pooled with CCR7-negative TemRA cells. The sequence was obtained from a man under 40 in good health. In nucleotides, the CDR3 is TGTGCCAGCAGCCAAATAACCTACGAGCAGTACTTC. Translation: CASSQITYEQYF. Based on the CDR3 plus reference TRBV28 and TRBJ2-7, the full variable domain is DVKVTQSSRYLVKRTGEKVFLECVQDMDHENMFWYRQDPGLGLRLIYFSYDVKMKEKGDIPEGYSVSREKKERFSLILESASTNQTSMYLCASSQITYEQYFGPGTRLTVT.